Following are 13 T cell receptor beta chains from one sample sequenced in a study of cytomegalovirus exposure and HLA in healthy donors (dated by TCRdb to 2017 to 2019). Receptor amplification or capture employed the immunoSEQ multiplex PCR assay. A mixture of 60 forward primers for TCR Vbeta segments and 13 reverse primers for TCR Jbeta segments was used in the multiplex PCR. TCRdb took this table from immuneACCESS and kept in-frame rearrangements with V and J called. Such tables lack part of the clones; where checked against another copy, unresolved V genes explain under half of the gap, and the rest is unexplained. This sample holds roughly 150,000 clones; less than 90% were observed only once. Roughly 4.5% of the sample comes from the top ten. Input material: PBMCs. The receptors here all came from a man aged 50 to 59 in good health and CMV-seropositive.

The chain uses TRBV5-6 and TRBJ1-1, with D perhaps TRBD1 (6 bases). CDR3 length equals 12 residues. V was shortened by 5 bases and J by 11 bases, with 16 bases between the two germline ends. In germline, CDR1 is SGHDT, CDR2 YYEEEE. As DNA, the CDR3 is TGTGCCAGCAGATCCCAACAGGGAAGGGCTTTCTTT. It yields the protein CASRSQQGRAFF.

The chain employs TRBV30 and TRBJ1-6; possible D gene TRBD1, 6 bases. In germline, CDR1 is GTSNPN, CDR2 SVGIG (reference sequence). This CDR3 is 13 amino acids long. The V and J ends lost 4 bases and 3 bases respectively, with 7 bases between them. The CDR3 reads CAWTRGYNSPLHF. The CDR3 nucleotides read TGTGCCTGGACCAGGGGCTATAATTCACCCCTCCACTTT.

V usage is TRBV10-3 and J usage is TRBJ2-7, with 7 bases fitting TRBD1. With V trimmed by 0 bases and J by 1 base, 0 bases remained unmatched. Germline V gene data show CDR1 as ENHRY and CDR2 as SYGVKD. The CDR3 is 14 residues long. Here the CDR3 DNA reads TGTGCCATCAGTGAGTCGACAGGGTCCTACGAGCAGTACTTC. It specifies CAISESTGSYEQYF.

The J gene is TRBJ2-5, the V gene TRBV28; possible D gene TRBD1, 6 bases. Germline V CDR1 and CDR2: MDHEN, SYDVKM. The CDR3 is 18 residues long. V lost 5 bases to trimming and J lost 4 bases, with 26 bases between them. The CDR3 DNA reads as TGTGCCAGCAGTCCACCGATACCTGACAGGAAAGAAGGAGAGACCCAGTACTTC. Protein sequence: CASSPPIPDRKEGETQYF.

Remarks on this clone: The junction differs from germline at one of its ends, possibly a read error. The rearrangement links TRBV27 to TRBJ2-7; D is ambiguous. The CDR3 is made up of 16 amino acids. Germline CDR1 reads MNHEY; CDR2 reads SMNVEV (reference sequence). For the CDR3, the DNA is TGTGCCAGCAGCATAAGCTTAAGTCCAACCTCCCACGAGCAGTACTTC. Amino acids: CASSISLSPTSHEQYF.

For this clone: The final CDR3 position lacks the conserved phenylalanine or tryptophan, pointing to a likely read error. The chain is built from TRBV13 and TRBJ1-1; no reliable D call. Germline CDR1 PRHDT, CDR2 FYEKMQ (reference sequence). The CDR3 contains 13 residues. The V end lost 5 bases, the J end lost 7 bases, and 14 bases lay between the germline ends. Written as DNA, the CDR3 is TGTGCCAGCAGCCATGAGTCGGGGATTGAAGCTTTCCTT. This codes for CASSHESGIEAFL.

The rearrangement links TRBV9 to TRBJ2-7; TRBD2 agrees at 7 bases. The J segment lost 3 bases and the V segment lost 0 bases, leaving 0 bases of the junction unmatched. Germline CDR1 SGDLS, CDR2 YYNGEE. The CDR3 loop spans 13 amino acids. The CDR3 DNA follows: TGTGCCAGCAGCGTAGGGGAGGGCTACGAGCAGTACTTC. It encodes CASSVGEGYEQYF.

This chain connects TRBV7-9 to TRBJ2-2; TRBD2 matches at 10 bases. J lost 1 base, V lost 3 bases, and 5 bases had no gene match. The CDR3 is 17 amino acids. CDR1 is SEHNR, CDR2 FQNEAQ, per germline (reference sequence). The CDR3 DNA follows: TGTGCCAGCAGCTTTCTAGCGGGGGCTTTGAACACCGGGGAGCTGTTTTTT. This sequence encodes CASSFLAGALNTGELFF.

The CDR3 protein is CASSFSIPGGPPRTDTQYF. The CDR3 DNA reads TGTGCCAGCAGTTTCTCGATTCCGGGGGGGCCCCCTCGCACAGATACGCAGTATTTT. This chain links TRBV27 with TRBJ2-3; 8 nucleotides agree with TRBD2. The germline CDR1 and CDR2 sequences are MNHEY and SMNVEV (reference sequence). The junction had 15 bases not matched to a gene; V was cut back by 3 bases and J by 1 base. This CDR3 comprises 19 residues.

This chain connects TRBV7-2 to TRBJ2-7; a weak D match, TRBD2 (6 bases). Trimming left V 2 bases short and J 0 bases short, with 17 bases between. Germline loops: CDR1 SGHTA, CDR2 FQGNSA. The CDR3 is 17 residues long. The CDR3 here is CASSLYGTQAFSYEQYF. CDR3 coding DNA: TGTGCCAGCAGCTTATACGGGACTCAAGCCTTCTCCTACGAGCAGTACTTC.

CDR3: CASSSLSGAYEQYF. The CDR3 DNA sequence: TGTGCCAGCAGCTCCCTTAGCGGGGCCTACGAGCAGTACTTC. The chain recombines TRBV27 with TRBJ2-7; 8 bases align to TRBD2. CDR1 MNHEY and CDR2 SMNVEV come from the germline V gene (reference sequence). The trim removed 6 bases at V and 2 bases at J, leaving 6 bases unmatched. CDR3 length: 14 residues.

In this sample, this clone turned up a few times. The chain couples TRBV30 to TRBJ1-1; TRBD1 might be the D (5 bases). V lost 2 bases and J lost 2, with 9 bases in between. The CDR3 is made up of 13 amino acids. The V gene's germline CDR1 is GTSNPN and CDR2 SVGIG (reference sequence). This chain's CDR3 is CAWSPRVNTEAFF. In DNA form, the CDR3 reads TGTGCCTGGAGTCCCAGGGTAAACACTGAAGCTTTCTTT.

V is TRBV4-3 and J is TRBJ1-6; 9 nucleotides match TRBD1. The germline V gene has CDR1 LGHNA and CDR2 YSLEER. The CDR3 runs to 16 residues. The J segment lost 9 bases and the V segment lost 2 bases, leaving 8 bases of the junction unmatched. The chain's CDR3 is CASSQLGQGESSPLHF. The CDR3 DNA reads TGCGCCAGCAGCCAACTGGGACAGGGCGAAAGTTCACCCCTCCACTTT.